This TCR beta chain was recovered during a study of cytomegalovirus exposure and HLA in healthy donors. Here immunoSEQ multiplex PCR was the method, and the copy in TCRdb shows in-frame clones only, minus some. Of about 160,000 clones in the sample, roughly 91% were seen once. This CDR3 comprises 15 residues. Germline trimming cut 1 base from V and 9 bases from J; bases unmatched to any gene: 9. Germline-derived CDR1 and CDR2 are SEHNR and FQNEAQ (reference sequence). The genes are TRBV7-9 and TRBJ2-1, with TRBD2 identical over 7 bases. The clonotype comes from a woman under 30 in good health and CMV-seropositive. The specimen was PBMCs. The CDR3 loop is CASSLVWGRGGEQFF. The CDR3 nucleotides read TGTGCCAGCAGCTTAGTTTGGGGGAGGGGCGGTGAGCAGTTCTTC.